The T cell receptor (beta chain) described here comes from a study of cytotoxic CD8 clonotypes in ibrutinib-treated CLL. Regarding this clone: Its antigen is not identified.

The study, taken as a whole, reports: Treatment saw public clonotypes, which were uncommon, either contract or stay stable.

TCRdb keeps only in-frame clones here, not all; method: immunoSEQ multiplex PCR. The sample holds some 200,000 clones, 60% to 80% seen once. In germline, CDR1 is SNHLY, CDR2 FYNNEI. The CDR3 runs to 15 residues. V dropped 0 bases and J dropped 0 bases, with 7 bases sitting between them. The receptor's source is a human donor with chronic lymphocytic leukemia. This material consisted of PBMCs, taken after 12 months of ibrutinib treatment. This chain connects TRBV2 to TRBJ2-3, with D possibly being TRBD2 (6 bases). CDR3 protein: CASSEAAGSTDTQYF. The DNA for the CDR3 is TGTGCCAGCAGTGAAGCGGCGGGGAGCACAGATACGCAGTATTTT.